The next 23 T cell receptor beta chains were all read from a single sample in a study of control samples from healthy donors and cancer patients. Measured with immunoSEQ multiplex PCR; TCRdb has only the in-frame clones, and not every one. The table lists 95,000 to 150,000 clones, approximately 89% of them singletons. Sequences were obtained from blood. These receptor sequences come from a man aged 35-49 years in good health.

The chain couples TRBV28 to TRBJ2-5; D is tentatively TRBD1 or TRBD2 (5 bases each). The CDR3 contains 15 residues. Germline CDR1 and CDR2: MDHEN and SYDVKM. The germline V and J ends were trimmed by 5 bases and 2 bases, with 15 bases remaining between them. The chain's CDR3 is CASSGAGTTQETQYF. CDR3 coding DNA: TGTGCCAGCAGTGGAGCCGGGACGACGCAAGAGACCCAGTACTTC. The full variable domain, in which reference TRBV28 and TRBJ2-5 provide the parts outside the CDR3, is DVKVTQSSRYLVKRTGEKVFLECVQDMDHENMFWYRQDPGLGLRLIYFSYDVKMKEKGDIPEGYSVSREKKERFSLILESASTNQTSMYLCASSGAGTTQETQYFGPGTRLLVL.

This clone was counted once. CDR3 sequence: CASSTGAAGDSPLHF. CDR3 DNA: TGCGCCAGCAGCACGGGGGCCGCAGGGGATTCACCCCTCCACTTT. The chain combines TRBV5-1 with TRBJ1-6; maybe TRBD1 (6 bases). Germline CDR1 is SGHRS and CDR2 is YFSETQ. This CDR3 is built from 15 residues. Trimming removed 4 bases at V and 8 bases at J, with 16 bases between. Looking up the rest from reference TRBV5-1 and TRBJ1-6 gives the full variable domain: KAGVTQTPRYLIKTRGQQVTLSCSPISGHRSVSWYQQTPGQGLQFLFEYFSETQRNKGNFPGRFSGRQFSNSRSEMNVSTLELGDSALYLCASSTGAAGDSPLHFGNGTRLTVT.

The chain uses TRBV28 and TRBJ2-7, with a weak D call TRBD2 (5 bases). CDR1 is MDHEN, CDR2 SYDVKM, per germline. V was trimmed by 10 bases and J by 4 bases, leaving 14 bases between them. The CDR3 extends over 12 amino acids. CDR3 protein: CATTASGYEQYF. The CDR3 DNA reads as TGTGCCACCACCGCGAGCGGATACGAGCAGTACTTC.

The gene calls are TRBV9 and TRBJ2-2, with a possible D match to TRBD2 (5 bases). Per the germline V gene, CDR1 is SGDLS and CDR2 is YYNGEE. V was pared by 0 bases and J by 5 bases, with 11 bases between. The CDR3 has 15 amino acids. The CDR3 sequence: CASSVVGSLTGELFF. In DNA form, the CDR3 reads TGTGCCAGCAGCGTAGTAGGGAGCTTGACCGGGGAGCTGTTTTTT.

Ten or more counts support this clone. This chain uses TRBV27 with TRBJ2-7, with 10 nucleotides matching TRBD1. Per the germline V gene, CDR1 is MNHEY and CDR2 is SMNVEV (reference sequence). The CDR3 runs 14 residues. Trimming removed 3 bases from V and 6 bases from J; junction bases left unmatched: 5. CDR3 region: CASSLWDRGGEQYF. CDR3 bases: TGTGCCAGCAGTTTGTGGGACAGGGGTGGCGAGCAGTACTTC.

The chain is built from TRBV7-2 and TRBJ1-1, with no clear D. CDR1 is SGHTA and CDR2 is FQGNSA in the germline V gene. Trimming left V 3 bases short and J 2 bases short, with 13 bases between. The CDR3 is 15 amino acids. The chain's CDR3 is CASSFSEVANTEAFF. CDR3 DNA sequence: TGTGCCAGCAGCTTTAGTGAAGTAGCAAACACTGAAGCTTTCTTT.

The rearrangement links TRBV7-6 to TRBJ2-7; D is perhaps TRBD1 or TRBD2 (5 bases each). CDR1 is SGHVS, CDR2 FNYEAQ, per germline. The CDR3 contains 13 residues. The germline V and J ends were trimmed by 4 bases and 3 bases, with 10 bases remaining between them. For the CDR3, the DNA is TGTGCCAGCAGCTGGGACCGGTACTACGAGCAGTACTTC. Amino acid sequence: CASSWDRYYEQYF. The entire variable domain, with the rest obtained from reference TRBV7-6 and TRBJ2-7, is as follows: GAGVSQSPRYKVTKRGQDVALRCDPISGHVSLYWYRQALGQGPEFLTYFNYEAQQDKSGLPNDRFSAERPEGSISTLTIQRTEQRDSAMYRCASSWDRYYEQYFGPGTRLTVT.

The chain uses TRBV19 and TRBJ2-3, with 13 bases aligning to TRBD2. The trim removed 1 base at V and 3 bases at J, leaving 7 bases unmatched. This CDR3 comprises 18 residues. Germline CDR1 LNHDA, CDR2 SQIVND (reference sequence). In DNA, the CDR3 is TGTGCCAGTAGTATAGGCGTACTAGCGGGGGGGCGAACAGATACGCAGTATTTT. As protein: CASSIGVLAGGRTDTQYF.

V gene TRBV18 combines with J gene TRBJ2-1, with a weak D call TRBD2 (5 bases). Trimming took 3 bases from V and 6 from J, leaving 12 bases between them. CDR3 length: 14 amino acids. The germline gives CDR1 KGHSH, CDR2 LQKENI. CDR3 sequence reads: CASSPSTRANEQFF. CDR3 sequence (DNA): TGTGCCAGCTCACCTTCCACTAGGGCCAATGAGCAGTTCTTC.

The rearrangement links TRBV7-9 to TRBJ2-3, with 7 positions matching TRBD2. The V and J ends lost 5 bases and 1 base, in that order; junction bases with no gene match: 6. The CDR3 is 15 residues long. From germline, CDR1 is SEHNR and CDR2 FQNEAQ (reference sequence). In nucleotides, the CDR3 is TGTGCCAGCAGCCCCAGCGGGGCTCGCACAGATACGCAGTATTTT. Protein: CASSPSGARTDTQYF.

V gene TRBV5-1 combines with J gene TRBJ2-5, with 9 bases lining up with TRBD1. The CDR3 is 14 amino acids. The V and J ends lost 3 bases and 6 bases, in that order; junction bases with no gene match: 6. The germline CDR1 and CDR2 sequences are SGHRS and YFSETQ. CDR3 protein: CASSSTGGMKTQYF. In nucleotides, the CDR3 is TGCGCCAGCAGCTCGACAGGGGGTATGAAGACCCAGTACTTC.

This chain uses TRBV24-1 with TRBJ2-3; D ambiguous. The germline V gene encodes CDR1 KGHDR and CDR2 SFDVKD. This CDR3 spans 17 amino acids. The V gene lost 4 bases and the J gene lost 4 bases, with 20 bases spanning the gap. CDR3: CATSDPGGASGPDTQYF. Here the CDR3 DNA reads TGTGCCACCAGTGACCCAGGCGGCGCGTCGGGTCCAGATACGCAGTATTTT.

The chain uses TRBV14 and TRBJ1-2; no clear D gene. Germline lookup yields CDR1 SGHDN and CDR2 FVKESK. The CDR3 is 12 residues long. The V gene lost 0 bases and the J gene lost 4 bases, with 3 bases spanning the gap. CDR3 loop: CASSQDSYGYTF. Here the CDR3 DNA reads TGTGCCAGCAGCCAAGATAGCTATGGCTACACCTTC.

The chain employs TRBV7-9 and TRBJ2-7; D is unclear. The CDR3 is 12 residues long. Germline CDR1 reads SEHNR; CDR2 reads FQNEAQ (reference sequence). V was trimmed by 1 base and J by 4 bases, leaving 5 bases between them. CDR3: CASSLVSYEQYF. CDR3 coding DNA: TGTGCCAGCAGCTTAGTCTCTTACGAGCAGTACTTC.

The CDR3 here is CASSLTGGGYTF. Written as DNA, the CDR3 is TGTGCCAGCAGCTTAACGGGAGGTGGCTACACCTTC. V and J are TRBV7-8 and TRBJ1-2; D is uncertain. Trimming took 2 bases from V and 7 from J, leaving 8 bases between them. This CDR3 spans 12 amino acids. Germline CDR1 is SGHVS and CDR2 is FQNEAQ.

This chain links TRBV13 with TRBJ2-7; no firm D call. This CDR3 region has 15 residues. Germline CDR1 is PRHDT and CDR2 is FYEKMQ (reference sequence). V shed 1 base and J shed 3 bases, with 13 bases lying between them. The CDR3 spells CASSLAESRGYEQYF. CDR3 nucleotides: TGTGCCAGCAGCTTAGCAGAATCTCGAGGCTACGAGCAGTACTTC.

J is TRBJ2-5 and V is TRBV15, with 10 bases that match TRBD2. CDR1 is LNHNV and CDR2 is YYDKDF in the germline V gene (reference sequence). V shed 5 bases, J shed 1 base, and the junction held 16 bases outside the gene matches. This CDR3 region has 19 residues. The CDR3 DNA follows: TGTGCCACCAGCCCCACTATCCTAGCGGGGGCCAAACTCCAAGAGACCCAGTACTTC. It yields the protein CATSPTILAGAKLQETQYF.

The DNA for the CDR3 is TGTGCCAGCAGTTTAGCGGCGTACAGGAATTCACCCCTCCACTTT. Encoded protein: CASSLAAYRNSPLHF. The chain carries TRBV27 and TRBJ1-6, with D maybe TRBD1 (5 bases). CDR1 MNHEY and CDR2 SMNVEV come from the germline V gene (reference sequence). V was trimmed by 2 bases and J by 7 bases, leaving 12 bases between them. The CDR3 length is 15 residues.

The gene calls are TRBV7-8 and TRBJ2-7; TRBD1 matches 7 bases. The CDR3 is made up of 14 amino acids. Germline values: CDR1 SGHVS, CDR2 FQNEAQ. V lost 5 bases, J lost 2 bases, and 6 bases stayed unmatched. CDR3 coding DNA: TGTGCCAGCAGCCCACTGACAGGGACCTACGAGCAGTACTTC. Translated, it gives CASSPLTGTYEQYF.

The chain carries TRBV7-2 and TRBJ1-2; D unclear. This CDR3 region has 12 residues. CDR1 and CDR2 (germline): SGHTA, FQGNSA. V lost 1 base and J lost 6, with 6 bases in between. The CDR3 loop reads CASSLDWHGYTF. CDR3 sequence (DNA): TGTGCCAGCAGCTTAGACTGGCATGGCTACACCTTC.

The chain has TRBV5-1 and TRBJ1-6, with 7 nucleotides matching TRBD1. The germline CDR1 and CDR2 sequences are SGHRS and YFSETQ. The CDR3 length is 15 residues. J gave up 12 bases and V 2 bases, and 11 bases lay outside the gene matches. The CDR3 DNA reads TGCGCCAGCAGCTTTACGAGACAGGGCCTTCGACCCCTCCACTTT. Amino acids: CASSFTRQGLRPLHF.

The chain combines TRBV2 with TRBJ1-5; no definite D call. CDR1 is SNHLY and CDR2 is FYNNEI in the germline V gene. Trimming removed 6 bases at V and 3 bases at J, with 12 bases between. This CDR3 contains 14 residues. The CDR3 here is CASSSDVPNQPQHF. The CDR3 region has the DNA TGTGCCAGCAGCTCCGACGTTCCCAATCAGCCCCAGCATTTT.

V gene TRBV11-2 combines with J gene TRBJ2-3, with TRBD1 identical over 9 bases. This CDR3 has 14 residues. The germline CDR1 and CDR2 sequences are SGHAT and FQNNGV. V lost 1 base and J lost 7; bases outside the gene matches: 3. CDR3 amino acids: CASSLGGQGHTQYF. The CDR3 DNA sequence: TGTGCCAGCAGCTTAGGGGGACAGGGCCATACGCAGTATTTT.